Below are 29 T cell receptor beta chains sequenced from a single sample in a study of T cell changes during pregnancy in multiple sclerosis (dated by TCRdb to the late 2010s). Libraries came from the immunoSEQ multiplex PCR assay. TCRdb limited this immuneACCESS table to in-frame rearrangements with V and J called. A share of clones is missing; checked studies link under half to unresolved V genes, and the rest is unexplained. The sample includes 15,000 to 20,000 clones, with approximately 87% observed a single time. The ten largest make up approximately 13% of the sample. The sequencing used CD8+ T cells from peripheral blood mononuclear cells, collected in the third trimester of pregnancy. The receptors originated from a female donor in good health, enrolled as a control in a pregnancy study.

The chain uses TRBV19 and TRBJ1-1; TRBD1 matches at 7 bases. CDR1 and CDR2 from the germline V gene are LNHDA and SQIVND (reference sequence). This CDR3 is built from 13 residues. The trim removed 8 bases at V and 1 base at J, leaving 4 bases unmatched. The CDR3 DNA reads TGTGCCAGTCGGACAGGAGGGAACACTGAAGCTTTCTTT. Protein: CASRTGGNTEAFF.

This clone is judged medium-sized. Other DNA sequences from this sample encode an identical CDR3 as well. V and J are TRBV6-1 and TRBJ2-1, with TRBD2 matching 12 bases. CDR3 length: 15 amino acids. Germline values: CDR1 MNHNS, CDR2 SASEGT. V was clipped by 2 bases and J by 4 bases; unmatched bases: 0. CDR3 sequence reads: CASSELAGGYNEQFF. CDR3 DNA sequence: TGTGCCAGCAGTGAACTAGCGGGGGGGTACAATGAGCAGTTCTTC.

The J gene is TRBJ1-3, the V gene TRBV29-1, with D uncertain. The V gene lost 0 bases and the J gene lost 1 base, with 13 bases spanning the gap. Germline V gene data show CDR1 as SQVTM and CDR2 as ANQGSEA. The CDR3 contains 16 residues. The CDR3 reads CSVEDGGAGSGNTIYF. CDR3 in DNA: TGCAGCGTTGAAGATGGCGGAGCGGGTTCTGGAAACACCATATATTTT.

The chain is built from TRBV10-2 and TRBJ2-3; 9 bases are shared with TRBD2. Germline CDR1 and CDR2: WSHSY and SAAADI. The CDR3 is 16 amino acids. Trimming took 4 bases from V and 5 from J; bases not matched to a gene: 10. The chain's CDR3 is CASSVLRGGQGDTQYF. DNA for the CDR3: TGCGCCAGCAGTGTTTTGCGGGGGGGCCAGGGAGATACGCAGTATTTT.

J is TRBJ1-5 and V is TRBV21-1; the D segment call TRBD1 is taken from the table without a DNA check. TRBV21-1 is deemed a pseudogene. The CDR3 totals 16 residues. The CDR3 region is CASSKIGRGDNQPQHF. Here the CDR3 DNA reads TGTGCCAGCAGCAAAATCGGCAGGGGCGACAATCAGCCCCAGCATTTT.

J is TRBJ2-1 and V is TRBV2; D may be TRBD1 (6 bases). The CDR3 loop spans 14 amino acids. Germline CDR1 and CDR2: SNHLY and FYNNEI. Trimming took off 8 bases at V and 1 base at J, with 12 bases between the two ends. The CDR3 sequence is CASPGTRSYNEQFF. The CDR3 DNA reads TGTGCCAGCCCCGGGACAAGATCCTACAATGAGCAGTTCTTC.

The count of this clone is one. The CDR3 region is CASSLGQEAFF. The CDR3 DNA reads TGTGCCAGCAGCCTGGGACAAGAAGCTTTCTTT. This chain links TRBV7-3 with TRBJ1-1, with TRBD1 as a possible D gene (6 bases). This CDR3 spans 11 amino acids. The germline gives CDR1 SGHTA, CDR2 FQGTGA. Trimming removed 5 bases from V and 8 bases from J, with 9 bases in between.

This chain links TRBV2 with TRBJ1-1; D perhaps matches TRBD1 (5 bases). Trimming took off 10 bases at V and 6 bases at J, with 18 bases between the two ends. This CDR3 has 13 amino acids. Per germline, CDR1 SNHLY and CDR2 FYNNEI. The CDR3 reads CAKMGGYNPEAFF. For the CDR3, the DNA is TGTGCCAAGATGGGGGGGTACAACCCTGAAGCTTTCTTT.

The gene calls are TRBV4-1 and TRBJ2-7; perhaps TRBD1 as D (8 bases). Germline lookup yields CDR1 MGHRA and CDR2 YSYEKL. Between the trimmed V and J ends, which lost 1 base and 4 bases, there was a span of 14 bases. CDR3 size: 15 residues. CDR3 in amino acids: CASSQGTGRGYEQYF. The CDR3 DNA follows: TGCGCCAGCAGCCAAGGGACAGGGAGGGGGTACGAGCAGTACTTC.

The chain has TRBV2 and TRBJ2-1; 7 bases match TRBD2. CDR1 and CDR2 (germline): SNHLY, FYNNEI. V shed 11 bases and J 4 bases; nucleotides not matched to a gene: 5. The CDR3 is 12 residues long. Here the CDR3 DNA reads TGTGCCGGGGAGGGACGGTACAATGAGCAGTTCTTC. This encodes CAGEGRYNEQFF.

This clone was detected only once. The genes are TRBV7-9 and TRBJ2-6; tentative D call: TRBD1 (6 bases). Germline lookup yields CDR1 SEHNR and CDR2 FQNEAQ (reference sequence). V dropped 1 base and J dropped 0 bases, with 10 bases sitting between them. The CDR3 covers 17 residues. CDR3 in amino acids: CASSLGLRGSGANVLTF. CDR3 DNA: TGTGCCAGCAGCTTAGGGCTCAGGGGCTCTGGGGCCAACGTCCTGACTTTC.

As regards this clone: With a much larger clone just one base away, this may be a read error. Other DNA sequences from this sample encode an identical CDR3 as well. The chain has TRBV28 and TRBJ1-5; possibly TRBD1 for D (6 bases). From germline, CDR1 is MDHEN and CDR2 SYDVKM. This CDR3 has 18 residues. CDR3 amino acids: CASSTQGTSSWPNQPQHF. In nucleotides, the CDR3 is TGTGCCAGCAGTACCCAGGGGACAAGCTCCTGGCCCAATCAACCCCAGCATTTT.

This clone is termed medium-sized. The CDR3 DNA reads as TGTGCCACCAGCAGAGACAACTCTGGGGCCAACGTCCTGACTTTC. Encoded protein: CATSRDNSGANVLTF. V is TRBV15 and J is TRBJ2-6, with unresolved D. The germline CDR1 and CDR2 sequences are LNHNV and YYDKDF (reference sequence). There are 15 residues in the CDR3. Deletions cut 0 bases from V and 0 bases from J, with 3 bases between.

The CDR3 sequence is CASEQGATNEKLFF. In nucleotides, the CDR3 is TGTGCCAGCGAACAGGGGGCGACTAATGAAAAACTGTTTTTT. This chain connects TRBV5-6 to TRBJ1-4; TRBD1 matches at 9 bases. V lost 7 bases, J lost 2 bases, and 3 bases stayed unmatched. The CDR3 length is 14 residues. Germline loops: CDR1 SGHDT, CDR2 YYEEEE. The whole variable domain, filled in from reference TRBV5-6 and TRBJ1-4, reads DAGVTQSPTHLIKTRGQQVTLRCSPKSGHDTVSWYQQALGQGPQFIFQYYEEEERQRGNFPDRFSGHQFPNYSSELNVNALLLGDSALYLCASEQGATNEKLFFGSGTQLSVL.

The chain has TRBV27 and TRBJ2-7, with TRBD1 matching over 10 bases. The CDR3 is 13 amino acids. CDR1 is MNHEY, CDR2 SMNVEV, per germline (reference sequence). Losses at the gene ends were 7 bases for V and 5 bases for J; bases not matched to a gene: 5. The CDR3 nucleotides read TGTGCCAGCACCGGGACAGGGGAACACGAGCAGTACTTC. Amino acid sequence: CASTGTGEHEQYF.

The chain recombines TRBV29-1 with TRBJ2-2, with D tentatively TRBD2 (5 bases). Germline V gives CDR1 SQVTM, CDR2 ANQGSEA. V lost 6 bases to trimming and J lost 6 bases, with 11 bases between them. The CDR3 totals 12 residues. CDR3 region: CSVITSSGELFF. The CDR3, as DNA: TGCAGCGTCATCACTAGTTCCGGGGAGCTGTTTTTT.

The chain uses TRBV27 and TRBJ1-4; 8 bases agree with TRBD1. The CDR3 spans 15 residues. Unmatched junction bases numbered 13, after V lost 5 bases and J lost 11 bases. From germline, CDR1 is MNHEY and CDR2 SMNVEV (reference sequence). CDR3 coding DNA: TGTGCCAGCAGTCCTCTGACAGGGGAGCTGAGGAAACTGTTTTTT. This encodes CASSPLTGELRKLFF.

The J gene is TRBJ2-2, the V gene TRBV5-6, with D unclear. CDR3 length equals 14 residues. The germline V and J ends were trimmed by 0 bases and 3 bases, with 6 bases remaining between them. The germline V gene encodes CDR1 SGHDT and CDR2 YYEEEE. The CDR3 loop reads CASSLALDTGELFF. The CDR3, as DNA: TGTGCCAGCAGCTTGGCGCTAGACACCGGGGAGCTGTTTTTT.

The genes are TRBV7-2 and TRBJ2-5; possible D gene TRBD2, 6 bases. Per the germline V gene, CDR1 is SGHTA and CDR2 is FQGNSA. Trimming left V 2 bases short and J 2 bases short, with 12 bases between. CDR3 length equals 15 residues. The CDR3 region has the DNA TGTGCCAGCAGCTTAATGTCTGGGGGGCAAGAGACCCAGTACTTC. Translation: CASSLMSGGQETQYF.

The V gene is TRBV5-6, the J gene TRBJ1-4; D may be TRBD1 (5 bases). This CDR3 is 14 amino acids long. V lost 4 bases, J lost 8 bases, and 15 bases lay in between. Germline assignment: CDR1 SGHDT and CDR2 YYEEEE. CDR3 DNA: TGTGCCAGCAGCCCCGGACACATCTCAGAAAAACTGTTTTTT. It specifies CASSPGHISEKLFF.

The chain has TRBV5-1 and TRBJ2-3, with D possibly TRBD2 on 6 matching bases. The V gene's germline CDR1 is SGHRS and CDR2 YFSETQ. V was shortened by 4 bases and J by 4 bases, with 16 bases between the two germline ends. The CDR3 is 15 amino acids. The CDR3 sequence: CASSRWGTPSDTQYF. The CDR3 bases are TGCGCCAGCAGCCGCTGGGGGACTCCATCAGATACGCAGTATTTT.

Here the CDR3 reads CASSLGTSGRAKGGDTQYF. CDR3 nucleotide sequence: TGTGCCAGCAGCTTGGGGACTAGCGGGAGGGCCAAAGGGGGAGATACGCAGTATTTT. The chain links TRBV7-9 to TRBJ2-3; 16 bases match TRBD2. Trimming took 3 bases from V and 5 from J; bases not matched to a gene: 11. The CDR3 contains 19 residues. CDR1 SEHNR and CDR2 FQNEAQ come from the germline V gene (reference sequence).

This clone was counted between two and nine times. J is TRBJ1-6 and V is TRBV19; D is ambiguous. V was cut by 4 bases and J by 11 bases, with 9 bases left in between. Germline CDR1 is LNHDA and CDR2 is SQIVND (reference sequence). The CDR3 runs to 12 residues. The CDR3 reads CASSTARTPLHF. DNA of the CDR3: TGTGCCAGTAGTACCGCCAGGACACCCCTCCACTTT.

This clone was detected only a few times. The gene calls are TRBV6-4 and TRBJ2-2; 10 nucleotides align to TRBD2. J gave up 4 bases and V 4 bases, and 0 bases lay outside the gene matches. The germline gives CDR1 MRHNA, CDR2 SNTAGT. The CDR3 sequence is 14 residues long. The CDR3, as DNA: TGTGCCAGCAGTGCTAGCGGGAGCACCGGGGAGCTGTTTTTT. This codes for CASSASGSTGELFF.

The chain recombines TRBV5-8 with TRBJ1-5; TRBD1 might be the D (6 bases). CDR1 is SGHTS, CDR2 YDEGEE, per germline. V was cut by 2 bases and J by 0 bases, with 12 bases left in between. The CDR3 runs to 16 residues. The DNA of the CDR3 is TGTGCCAGCAGCTTTAGGGGGGGATATAGCAATCAGCCCCAGCATTTT. This sequence encodes CASSFRGGYSNQPQHF.

As to this clone: The sample has other DNA sequences that encode this CDR3 too. The chain joins TRBV11-2 to TRBJ2-2; perhaps TRBD2 as D (6 bases). The V gene lost 1 base and the J gene lost 6 bases, with 9 bases spanning the gap. Germline V CDR1 and CDR2: SGHAT, FQNNGV. The CDR3 extends over 14 amino acids. CDR3: CASSLGSGAGELFF. CDR3 nucleotides: TGTGCCAGCAGCTTAGGCTCGGGGGCCGGGGAGCTGTTTTTT.

The chain employs TRBV7-6 and TRBJ2-5, with TRBD2 as a possible D gene (6 bases). V dropped 6 bases and J dropped 2 bases, with 16 bases sitting between them. The CDR3 is 15 residues long. The germline CDR1 and CDR2 sequences are SGHVS and FNYEAQ. The CDR3 sequence is CASRPGLGLQETQYF. In nucleotides, the CDR3 is TGTGCCAGCAGACCCGGCCTGGGACTTCAAGAGACCCAGTACTTC. The full variable domain, its missing parts supplied by reference TRBV7-6 and TRBJ2-5, is GAGVSQSPRYKVTKRGQDVALRCDPISGHVSLYWYRQALGQGPEFLTYFNYEAQQDKSGLPNDRFSAERPEGSISTLTIQRTEQRDSAMYRCASRPGLGLQETQYFGPGTRLLVL.

V is TRBV28 and J is TRBJ1-2; TRBD1 is a possible D gene (5 bases). Trimming removed 7 bases from V and 3 bases from J, with 18 bases in between. CDR3 length: 15 amino acids. CDR1 and CDR2 from the germline V gene are MDHEN and SYDVKM. The chain's CDR3 is CASITTGVPDYGYTF. In nucleotides, the CDR3 is TGTGCCAGCATCACTACGGGGGTGCCAGACTATGGCTACACCTTC.

This chain connects TRBV7-9 to TRBJ2-5; the match to TRBD2 covers 10 bases. CDR3 length equals 15 residues. Germline V lookup: CDR1 SEHNR, CDR2 FQNEAQ (reference sequence). The V segment lost 2 bases and the J segment 6 bases; nucleotides outside the gene matches: 6. CDR3 nucleotide sequence: TGTGCCAGCAGCTTAAGCGGGAGGGCCTCTCAGACCCAGTACTTC. It specifies CASSLSGRASQTQYF.